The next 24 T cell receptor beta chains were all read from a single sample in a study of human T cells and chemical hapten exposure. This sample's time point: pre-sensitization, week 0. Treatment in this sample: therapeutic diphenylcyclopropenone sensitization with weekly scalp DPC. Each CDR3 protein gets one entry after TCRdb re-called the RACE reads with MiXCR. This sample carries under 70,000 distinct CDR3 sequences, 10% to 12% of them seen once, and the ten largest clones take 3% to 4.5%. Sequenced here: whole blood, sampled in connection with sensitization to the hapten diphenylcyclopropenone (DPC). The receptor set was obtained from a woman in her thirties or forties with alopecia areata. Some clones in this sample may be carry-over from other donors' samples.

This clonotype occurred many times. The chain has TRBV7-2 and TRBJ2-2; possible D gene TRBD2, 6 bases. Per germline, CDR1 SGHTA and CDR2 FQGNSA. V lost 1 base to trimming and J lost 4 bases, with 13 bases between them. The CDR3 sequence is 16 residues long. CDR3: CASSLDGGAGTGELFF. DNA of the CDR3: TGTGCCAGCAGCTTAGATGGAGGGGCGGGCACCGGGGAGCTGTTTTTT.

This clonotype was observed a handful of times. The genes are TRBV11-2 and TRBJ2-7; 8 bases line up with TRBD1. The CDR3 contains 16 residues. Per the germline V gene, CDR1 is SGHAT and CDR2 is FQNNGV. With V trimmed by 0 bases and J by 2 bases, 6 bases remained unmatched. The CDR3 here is CASSLDSGGIPYEQYF. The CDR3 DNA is TGTGCCAGCAGCTTAGATTCAGGGGGCATTCCCTACGAGCAGTACTTC.

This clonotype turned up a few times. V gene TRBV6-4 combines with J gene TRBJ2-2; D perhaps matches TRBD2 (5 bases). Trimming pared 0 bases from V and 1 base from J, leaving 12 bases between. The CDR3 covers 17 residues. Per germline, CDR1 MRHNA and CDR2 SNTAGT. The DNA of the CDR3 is TGTGCCAGCAGTGACTCGGCGACTATGGGGAACACCGGGGAGCTGTTTTTT. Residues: CASSDSATMGNTGELFF.

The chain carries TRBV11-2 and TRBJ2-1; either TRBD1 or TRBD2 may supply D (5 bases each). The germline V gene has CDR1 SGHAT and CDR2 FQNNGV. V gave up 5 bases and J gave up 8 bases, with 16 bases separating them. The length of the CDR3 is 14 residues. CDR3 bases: TGTGCCAGCAGCCCCCGGGACCACGAGGATGAGCAGTTCTTC. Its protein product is CASSPRDHEDEQFF.

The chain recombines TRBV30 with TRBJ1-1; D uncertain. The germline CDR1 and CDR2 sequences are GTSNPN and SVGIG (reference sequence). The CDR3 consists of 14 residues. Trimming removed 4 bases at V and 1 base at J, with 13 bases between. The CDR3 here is CAWKLGFKNTEAFF. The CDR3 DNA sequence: TGTGCCTGGAAACTCGGATTTAAGAACACTGAAGCTTTCTTT.

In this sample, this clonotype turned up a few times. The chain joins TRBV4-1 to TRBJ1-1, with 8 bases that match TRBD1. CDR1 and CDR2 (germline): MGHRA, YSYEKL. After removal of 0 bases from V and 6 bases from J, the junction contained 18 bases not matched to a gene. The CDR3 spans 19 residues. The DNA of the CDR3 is TGCGCCAGCAGCCAAGATCGCGGACAGGGAGGGAAAGCGGTATCTGAAGCTTTCTTT. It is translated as CASSQDRGQGGKAVSEAFF.

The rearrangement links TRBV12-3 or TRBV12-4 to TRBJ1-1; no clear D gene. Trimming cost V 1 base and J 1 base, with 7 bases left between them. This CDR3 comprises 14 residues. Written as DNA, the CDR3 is TGTGCCAGCAGTTTAGGGGGTTCGAACACTGAAGCTTTCTTT. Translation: CASSLGGSNTEAFF.

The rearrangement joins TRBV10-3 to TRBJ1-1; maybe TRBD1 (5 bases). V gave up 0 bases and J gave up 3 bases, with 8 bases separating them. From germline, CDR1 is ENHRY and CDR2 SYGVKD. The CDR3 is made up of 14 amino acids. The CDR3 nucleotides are TGTGCCATCAGTGAGTCTGAGGGGTACACTGAAGCTTTCTTT. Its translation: CAISESEGYTEAFF.

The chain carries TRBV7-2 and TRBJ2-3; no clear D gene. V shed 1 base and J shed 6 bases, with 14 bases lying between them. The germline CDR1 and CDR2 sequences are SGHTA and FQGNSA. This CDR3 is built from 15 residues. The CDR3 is CASSLERFTDDTQYF. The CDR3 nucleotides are TGTGCCAGCAGCTTAGAAAGATTCACAGACGATACGCAGTATTTT.

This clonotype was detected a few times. In DNA form, the CDR3 reads TGCAGCGTTGGGGGACAGAGCTCTGGGGCCAACGTCCTGACTTTC. Translating it yields CSVGGQSSGANVLTF. V is TRBV29-1 and J is TRBJ2-6; TRBD1 matches 7 bases. There are 15 residues in the CDR3. The germline gives CDR1 SQVTM, CDR2 ANQGSEA. J lost 0 bases, V lost 4 bases, and 3 bases had no gene match.

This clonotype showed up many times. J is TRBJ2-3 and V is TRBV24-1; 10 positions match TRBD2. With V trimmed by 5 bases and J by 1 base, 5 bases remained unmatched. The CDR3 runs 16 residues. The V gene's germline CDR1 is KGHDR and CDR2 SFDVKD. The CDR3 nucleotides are TGTGCCACCAGTGCCAACCTAGCGGGAGGCACAGATACGCAGTATTTT. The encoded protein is CATSANLAGGTDTQYF.

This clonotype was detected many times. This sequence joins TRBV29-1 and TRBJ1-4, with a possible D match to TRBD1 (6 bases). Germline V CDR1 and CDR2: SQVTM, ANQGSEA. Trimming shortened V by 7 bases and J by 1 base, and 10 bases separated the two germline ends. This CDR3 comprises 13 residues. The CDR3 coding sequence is TGCAGCGCCAAACAGGGAACTAATGAAAAACTGTTTTTT. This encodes CSAKQGTNEKLFF. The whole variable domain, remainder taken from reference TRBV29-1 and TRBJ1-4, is SAVISQKPSRDICQRGTSLTIQCQVDSQVTMMFWYRQQPGQSLTLIATANQGSEATYESGFVIDKFPISRPNLTFSTLTVSNMSPEDSSIYLCSAKQGTNEKLFFGSGTQLSVL.

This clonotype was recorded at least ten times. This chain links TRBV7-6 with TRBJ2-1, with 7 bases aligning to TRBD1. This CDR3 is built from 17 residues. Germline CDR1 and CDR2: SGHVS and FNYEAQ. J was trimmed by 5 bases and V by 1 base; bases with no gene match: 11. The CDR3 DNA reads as TGTGCCAGCAGCTTAGTAACCCGCCAGGGGGTTAACAATGAGCAGTTCTTC. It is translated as CASSLVTRQGVNNEQFF.

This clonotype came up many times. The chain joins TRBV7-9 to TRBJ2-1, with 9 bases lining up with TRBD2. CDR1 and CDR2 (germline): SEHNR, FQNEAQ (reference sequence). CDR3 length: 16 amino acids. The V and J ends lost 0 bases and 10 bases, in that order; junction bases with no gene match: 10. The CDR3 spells CASSLAHGLAGREQFF. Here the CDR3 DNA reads TGTGCCAGCAGCTTAGCCCACGGGCTAGCGGGACGAGAGCAGTTCTTC.

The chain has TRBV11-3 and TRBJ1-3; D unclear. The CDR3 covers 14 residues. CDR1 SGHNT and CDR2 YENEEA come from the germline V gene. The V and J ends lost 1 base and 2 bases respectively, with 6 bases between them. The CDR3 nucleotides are TGTGCCAGCAGCTTAGGGGAACCTGGAAACACCATATATTTT. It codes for CASSLGEPGNTIYF.

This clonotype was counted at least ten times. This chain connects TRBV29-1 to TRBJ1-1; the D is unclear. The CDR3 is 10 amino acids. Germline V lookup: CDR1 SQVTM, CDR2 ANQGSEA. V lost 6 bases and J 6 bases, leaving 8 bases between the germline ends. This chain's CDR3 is CSVQVAEAFF. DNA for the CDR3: TGCAGCGTCCAAGTGGCTGAAGCTTTCTTT.

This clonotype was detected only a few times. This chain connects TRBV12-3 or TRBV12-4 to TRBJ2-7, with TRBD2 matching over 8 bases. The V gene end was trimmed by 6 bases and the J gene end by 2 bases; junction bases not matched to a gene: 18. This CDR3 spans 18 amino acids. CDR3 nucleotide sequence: TGTGCCAGCAGCCTGAGCGGGAGAAGCGTTTGGACCCCCTACGAGCAGTACTTC. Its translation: CASSLSGRSVWTPYEQYF.

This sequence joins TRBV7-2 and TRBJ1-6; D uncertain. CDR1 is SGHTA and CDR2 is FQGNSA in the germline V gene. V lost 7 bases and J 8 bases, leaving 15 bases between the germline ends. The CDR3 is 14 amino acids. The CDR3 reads CASNPTRTDSPLHF. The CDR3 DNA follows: TGTGCCAGCAACCCGACCCGGACCGATTCACCCCTCCACTTT.

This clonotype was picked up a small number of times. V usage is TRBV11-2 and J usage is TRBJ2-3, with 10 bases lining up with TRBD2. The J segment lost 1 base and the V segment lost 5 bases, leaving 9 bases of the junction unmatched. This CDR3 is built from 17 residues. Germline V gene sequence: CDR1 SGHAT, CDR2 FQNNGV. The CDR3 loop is CASSRLAGARGTDTQYF. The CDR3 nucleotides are TGTGCCAGCAGCCGGCTAGCGGGAGCCAGAGGCACAGATACGCAGTATTTT.

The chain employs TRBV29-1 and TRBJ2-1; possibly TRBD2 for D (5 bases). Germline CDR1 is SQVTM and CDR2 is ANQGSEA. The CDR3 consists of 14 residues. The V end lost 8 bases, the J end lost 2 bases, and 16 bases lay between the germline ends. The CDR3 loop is CSPVRVAPYNEQFF. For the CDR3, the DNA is TGCAGCCCCGTGAGGGTCGCACCCTACAATGAGCAGTTCTTC.

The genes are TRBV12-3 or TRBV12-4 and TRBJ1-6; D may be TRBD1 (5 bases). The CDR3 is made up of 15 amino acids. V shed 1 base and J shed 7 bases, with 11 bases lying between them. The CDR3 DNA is TGTGCCAGCAGTTTAGGGTCAGGGCACAATTCACCCCTCCACTTT. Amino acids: CASSLGSGHNSPLHF.

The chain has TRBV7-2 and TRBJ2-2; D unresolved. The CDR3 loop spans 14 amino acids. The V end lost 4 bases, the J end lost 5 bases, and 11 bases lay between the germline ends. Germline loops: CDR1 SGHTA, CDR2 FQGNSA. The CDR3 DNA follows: TGTGCCAGCAGCTACGCCCCAGGAACCGGGGAGCTGTTTTTT. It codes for CASSYAPGTGELFF.

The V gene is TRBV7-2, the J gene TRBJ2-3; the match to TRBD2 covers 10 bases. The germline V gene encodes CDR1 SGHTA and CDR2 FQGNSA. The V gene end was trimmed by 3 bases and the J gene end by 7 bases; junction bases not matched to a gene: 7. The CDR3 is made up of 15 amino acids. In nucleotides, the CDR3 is TGTGCCAGCAGCTTGACAGCGGGAGGGCCAAATACGCAGTATTTT. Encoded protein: CASSLTAGGPNTQYF. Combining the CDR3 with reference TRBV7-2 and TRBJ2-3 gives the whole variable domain GAGVSQSPSNKVTEKGKDVELRCDPISGHTALYWYRQSLGQGLEFLIYFQGNSAPDKSGLPSDRFSAERTGGSVSTLTIQRTQQEDSAVYLCASSLTAGGPNTQYFGPGTRLTVL.

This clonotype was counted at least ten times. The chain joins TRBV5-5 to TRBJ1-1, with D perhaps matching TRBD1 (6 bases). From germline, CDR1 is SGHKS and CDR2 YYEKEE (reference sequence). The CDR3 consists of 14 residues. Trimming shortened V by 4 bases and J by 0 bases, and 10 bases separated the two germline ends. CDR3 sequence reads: CASSLRGMNTEAFF. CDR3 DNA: TGTGCCAGCAGCCTCAGGGGAATGAACACTGAAGCTTTCTTT.